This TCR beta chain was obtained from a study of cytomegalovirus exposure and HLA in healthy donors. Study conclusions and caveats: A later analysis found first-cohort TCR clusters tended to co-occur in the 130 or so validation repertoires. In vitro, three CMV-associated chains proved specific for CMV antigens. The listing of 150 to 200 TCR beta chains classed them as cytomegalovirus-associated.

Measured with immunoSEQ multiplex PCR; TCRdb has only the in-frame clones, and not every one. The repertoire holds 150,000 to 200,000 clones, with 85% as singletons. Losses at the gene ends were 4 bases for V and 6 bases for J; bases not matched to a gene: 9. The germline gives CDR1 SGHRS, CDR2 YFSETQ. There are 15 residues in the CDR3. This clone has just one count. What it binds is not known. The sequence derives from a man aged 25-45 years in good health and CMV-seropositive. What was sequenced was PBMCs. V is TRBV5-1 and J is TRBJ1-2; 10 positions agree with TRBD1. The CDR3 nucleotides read TGCGCCAGCAGCCTCTTGACAGGGGGCGTAAATGGCTACACCTTC. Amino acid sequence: CASSLLTGGVNGYTF.